This TCR beta chain derives from a study of blood T cell repertoires in COVID-19 (dated by TCRdb to the early 2020s). General notes on the study: Samples from collaborators originated in the United States, Italy and Spain and spanned both the acute and convalescent phases of COVID-19. The prospective study material was composed of cDNA or gDNA derived from T cells, B-cell-depleted T cells, or PBMCs. The repertoires were released in a freely available public database meant as a resource for research on the immune response to SARS-CoV-2. Where available, HLA class I and class II types were obtained from metadata supplied by the sample provider rather than from assay-based typing. The samples were drawn from the first 160 participants of the ongoing ImmuneRACE study and from some 1,300 subjects provided by 6 global collaborators. Sample metadata almost always included a de-identified subject ID, COVID-19 status, age in years and sex. Deeply sampled blood TCRbeta repertoires from subjects exposed to, actively infected with, or recovered from COVID-19 were included in the dataset.

TCRbeta CDR3 regions were amplified from genomic DNA using the immunoSEQ Assay, a bias-controlled multiplex PCR. The original methods were these. The number of nucleated cells in each sample was estimated by amplification of reference gene primers within the assay. To quantify the absolute abundance of each unique TCRbeta CDR3 rearrangement, sequence reads were collapsed and filtered. Productive Simpson clonality was computed per sample as the square root of Simpson's diversity index over productive rearrangements. The table was pulled from immuneACCESS by TCRdb, which kept in-frame rearrangements only. Such tables lose some clones; where checked, under half of the loss comes from unresolved V genes, and the rest has no known cause. V and J calls and clone size are given by that table; D and trimming were obtained from the DNA. In this sample the table shows around 240,000 clones, approximately 84% of which occur a single time. The top ten clones comprise approximately 1.9% of the sample.

From a lookup of the germline V gene (reference sequence), CDR1 and CDR2 are SGHNT and YYREEE. Trimming costs V 0 bases and J 1 base, and their ends lie 10 bases apart. The cysteine opens and the phenylalanine closes a CDR3 of 15 amino acids. Of all the DNA, just the CDR3 is kept, 45 bases in frame from base 1. The collaborating institutions used their own protocols to collect whole blood in K2EDTA tubes. For TCRbeta analysis, collaborators shipped samples as frozen whole blood, isolated PBMCs, or DNA extracted from either of those sample types. A word on this clone: Its antigen is still unknown. The sample holds no much larger clone one base away, and base qualities are not on file.

The full study reports these points: The amount of clinical and demographic metadata varied by source and participant and was provided uncurated.

This sequence uses TRBV5-4 and TRBJ1-1, with the D gene call left open. Specimen: peripheral blood. The sequence was collected from a woman of 80 years or more with acute or convalescent COVID-19. For the CDR3, the sequence is CASSLDAVTNTEAFF. The nucleotides are TGTGCCAGCAGCTTGGATGCGGTTACGAACACTGAAGCTTTCTTT.